Listed here are 17 T cell receptor beta chains from one sample, sequenced in a study of regulatory T cells in long-lasting Graves disease. Researchers made TCR beta libraries by using iRepertoire HTBI primers and running Arm-PCR on CDR3 regions. TCRdb called the multiplex PCR reads again in MiXCR, with one record for every CDR3 protein. The profile covers under 500,000 distinct CDR3 sequences, with 20% to 25% appearing a single time and approximately 7.8% taken by the ten largest. Regarding time point: persistent/refractory GD, antithyroid drugs over 5 years with positive TRAb. Isolated PBMC RNA provided the starting material for the TCR library. Sequenced material: peripheral blood mononuclear cells (PBMCs), taken when the disease was refractory, from a patient treated with antithyroid drugs. These receptor sequences come from a female donor with Graves disease.

This clonotype was counted a single time. Relative to the germline gene, one junction end is altered; a read error may explain this. V and J are TRBV5-5 and TRBJ2-5; a weak D match, TRBD1 (6 bases). Germline V gene data show CDR1 as SGHKS and CDR2 as YYEKEE (reference sequence). This CDR3 has 15 amino acids. CDR3 sequence: CASSQDLQGLPSQYF. The CDR3 nucleotides read TGCGCCAGCAGCCAAGACTTACAGGGTTTGCCGTCCCAGTACTTC. The variable domain in full, with the rest retrieved from reference TRBV5-5 and TRBJ2-5, is DAGVTQSPTHLIKTRGQQVTLRCSPISGHKSVSWYQQVLGQGPQFIFQYYEKEERGRGNFPDRFSARQFPNYSSELNVNALLLGDSALYLCASSQDLQGLPSQYFGPGTRLLVL.

The chain is built from TRBV7-9 and TRBJ2-7, with D maybe TRBD2 (6 bases). CDR3 length: 15 amino acids. The V gene's germline CDR1 is SEHNR and CDR2 FQNEAQ (reference sequence). V was pared by 5 bases and J by 4 bases, with 18 bases between. CDR3 region: CASSLPGAGSYEQYF. In DNA, the CDR3 is TGTGCCAGCAGCCTCCCTGGGGCGGGATCGTACGAGCAGTACTTC.

This chain uses TRBV7-9 with TRBJ2-7; TRBD1 matches 11 bases. Germline assignment: CDR1 SEHNR and CDR2 FQNEAQ (reference sequence). This CDR3 contains 14 residues. With V trimmed by 4 bases and J by 4 bases, 3 bases remained unmatched. The CDR3 sequence: CASSSRDRGYEQYF. CDR3 bases: TGTGCCAGCAGCTCCCGGGACAGGGGGTACGAGCAGTACTTC. Full variable domain (outside the CDR3, taken from reference TRBV7-9 and TRBJ2-7): DTGVSQNPRHKITKRGQNVTFRCDPISEHNRLYWYRQTLGQGPEFLTYFQNEAQLEKSRLLSDRFSAERPKGSFSTLEIQRTEQGDSAMYLCASSSRDRGYEQYFGPGTRLTVT.

This clonotype was seen many times. The chain has TRBV14 and TRBJ2-5; unclear D gene. CDR1 is SGHDN, CDR2 FVKESK, per germline. The CDR3 runs to 14 residues. V dropped 4 bases and J dropped 5 bases, with 14 bases sitting between them. The CDR3 nucleotides are TGTGCCAGCAGCCCCACTGCCGGACCGGAGACCCAGTACTTC. It specifies CASSPTAGPETQYF.

The chain links TRBV3-1 to TRBJ1-3; no clear D gene. Germline values: CDR1 LGHDT, CDR2 YNNKEL (reference sequence). With 3 bases removed from V and 0 bases from J, the gap between germline ends came to 3 bases. This CDR3 contains 13 residues. The CDR3 region is CASSHVSGNTIYF. The CDR3 nucleotides read TGTGCCAGCAGCCACGTCTCTGGAAACACCATATATTTT. Full variable domain (remainder filled in from reference TRBV3-1 and TRBJ1-3): DTAVSQTPKYLVTQMGNDKSIKCEQNLGHDTMYWYKQDSKKFLKIMFSYNNKELIINETVPNRFSPKSPDKAHLNLHINSLELGDSAVYFCASSHVSGNTIYFGEGSWLTVV.

This clonotype appeared a few times. A far more abundant clone sits one base away, making this likely a read error. This chain connects TRBV25-1 to TRBJ2-7; D is undetermined. V was shortened by 5 bases and J by 3 bases, with 8 bases between the two germline ends. There are 12 residues in the CDR3. Per germline, CDR1 MGHDK and CDR2 SYGVNS. CDR3 sequence reads: CASSMGFYEQYF. CDR3 nucleotide sequence: TGTGCCAGCAGTATGGGGTTCTACGAGCAGTACTTC.

This clonotype was counted only a few times. The J gene is TRBJ2-5, the V gene TRBV24-1, with D tentatively TRBD1 or TRBD2 (6 bases each). With 7 bases removed from V and 5 bases from J, the gap between germline ends came to 13 bases. Germline CDR1 is KGHDR and CDR2 is SFDVKD. The CDR3 is made up of 13 amino acids. This chain's CDR3 is CATSGGPGETQYF. Written as DNA, the CDR3 is TGTGCCACCAGCGGGGGCCCCGGGGAGACCCAGTACTTC.

As concerns this clonotype: A read error is possible here, since a much larger clone lies one base away. The CDR3 does not end in the conserved phenylalanine or tryptophan, so this is likely a read error. V is TRBV15 and J is TRBJ1-6; TRBD1 might be the D (5 bases). Looked up from germline, CDR1 is LNHNV and CDR2 is YYDKDF (reference sequence). The CDR3 is 14 residues long. The V end was cut by 9 bases, the J end by 7 bases, with 16 bases between. CDR3: CATRDGRLNSPLHL. CDR3 bases: TGTGCCACGCGGGACGGACGCTTGAATTCACCCCTCCACCTT.

In its sample, this clonotype was seen many times. The chain couples TRBV6-1 to TRBJ2-7; no clear D. This CDR3 is 12 amino acids long. Germline-derived CDR1 and CDR2 are MNHNS and SASEGT. V lost 10 bases, J lost 0 bases, and 10 bases lay in between. CDR3 bases: TGTGCCACCGTCGCGAGCTCCTACGAGCAGTACTTC. It yields the protein CATVASSYEQYF.

This chain links TRBV25-1 with TRBJ2-1, with 11 bases matching TRBD2. There are 19 residues in the CDR3. Germline-derived CDR1 and CDR2 are MGHDK and SYGVNS. The J segment lost 0 bases and the V segment lost 0 bases, leaving 7 bases of the junction unmatched. The CDR3 DNA sequence: TGTGCCAGCAGTGAATATGCACTAGCGGGAGAGAGCTCCTACAATGAGCAGTTCTTC. Its protein product is CASSEYALAGESSYNEQFF.

In this sample, this clonotype turned up many times. The chain employs TRBV27 and TRBJ1-1; TRBD1 aligns across 8 bases. The CDR3 contains 13 residues. V was pared by 7 bases and J by 7 bases, with 8 bases of the junction left unmatched. Germline V lookup: CDR1 MNHEY, CDR2 SMNVEV (reference sequence). CDR3 DNA: TGTGCCAGCACCCCAACAGGGGGGATTGAAGCTTTCTTT. Protein sequence: CASTPTGGIEAFF.

Ten or more counts support this clonotype. The CDR3 sequence: CASSIGRSAEQYF. In nucleotides, the CDR3 is TGTGCCAGCAGTATCGGGAGATCGGCCGAGCAGTACTTC. The chain carries TRBV6-1 and TRBJ2-7, with D perhaps TRBD2 (6 bases). V was pared by 5 bases and J by 6 bases, with 14 bases between. This CDR3 has 13 amino acids. The germline gives CDR1 MNHNS, CDR2 SASEGT.

The sample holds a few counts of this clonotype. This chain connects TRBV7-6 to TRBJ2-5; D unresolved. The CDR3 contains 14 residues. Germline CDR1 reads SGHVS; CDR2 reads FNYEAQ. V lost 5 bases, J lost 0 bases, and 10 bases lay in between. CDR3 amino acids: CASSPEVYQETQYF. DNA of the CDR3: TGTGCCAGCAGCCCAGAGGTATACCAAGAGACCCAGTACTTC.

This clonotype was detected only a few times. Written as DNA, the CDR3 is TGTGCCAGCAGCTTAGTTGGACAGTTTCACGAGCAGTACTTC. Amino acid sequence: CASSLVGQFHEQYF. The V and J genes are TRBV7-2 and TRBJ2-7; D is perhaps TRBD1 (6 bases). CDR3 size: 14 residues. Trimming shortened V by 1 base and J by 5 bases, and 12 bases separated the two germline ends. Germline assignment: CDR1 SGHTA and CDR2 FQGNSA.

Ten or more counts support this clonotype. The V and J genes are TRBV2 and TRBJ1-5; D not resolved. CDR1 is SNHLY, CDR2 FYNNEI, per germline. The germline V and J ends were trimmed by 6 bases and 4 bases, with 13 bases remaining between them. The CDR3 contains 14 residues. CDR3 coding DNA: TGTGCCAGCAGAGAACAGCTAGTTAATCAGCCCCAGCATTTT. The encoded protein is CASREQLVNQPQHF.

This clonotype was observed at least ten times. The rearrangement joins TRBV5-6 to TRBJ2-7; perhaps TRBD1 as D (6 bases). Germline CDR1 is SGHDT and CDR2 is YYEEEE. Trimming left V 4 bases short and J 3 bases short, with 17 bases between. This CDR3 is 15 amino acids long. The CDR3 sequence is CASSTGIQRDYEQYF. The CDR3 bases are TGTGCCAGCAGCACAGGGATACAGCGCGACTACGAGCAGTACTTC. Full variable domain (rest looked up from reference TRBV5-6 and TRBJ2-7): DAGVTQSPTHLIKTRGQQVTLRCSPKSGHDTVSWYQQALGQGPQFIFQYYEEEERQRGNFPDRFSGHQFPNYSSELNVNALLLGDSALYLCASSTGIQRDYEQYFGPGTRLTVT.

To note about this clonotype: This sequence may be a read error, since a much larger clone differs from it by one base. Here the CDR3 reads CASSLDGTSRSFETQYF. The CDR3 DNA reads as TGTGCCAGCAGCTTGGACGGGACTAGCAGGAGTTTCGAGACCCAGTACTTC. This rearrangement joins TRBV7-2 to TRBJ2-5; 9 positions match TRBD2. CDR3 length: 17 amino acids. Germline V gene data show CDR1 as SGHTA and CDR2 as FQGNSA. V lost 3 bases and J lost 5; bases outside the gene matches: 13.